This paragraph covers one T cell receptor (beta chain) sequence. This clone has a handful of counts. This receptor's antigen is unknown. The record has no base qualities; no much larger clone is one base away. This entry comes from a study of technical replicates of blood from several donors (TCRdb year 2017). The library relied on the immunoSEQ multiplex PCR assay. TCRdb took this table from immuneACCESS and kept in-frame rearrangements with V and J called. Such tables lack part of the clones; where checked against another copy, unresolved V genes explain under half of the gap, and the rest is unexplained. Across this sample there are 76,000 or so clones, with 90% to 95% seen only once. 0.2% to 0.25% of the sample goes to the ten largest clones. CDR3 length: 14 amino acids, cysteine to phenylalanine. Just the 42-base CDR3 DNA is kept, in frame starting at base 1. Taken from the germline V gene, the CDR1 and CDR2 loops are ENHRY and SYGVKD. The junction shows trimming of 11 bases on V and 8 bases on J, and the gene matches do not reach 13 bases of it.

The TCR originated in a human donor in good health. The receptor chain draws on TRBV10-3 and TRBJ1-2; 11 bases in between match TRBD1. The sequencing sample was made of T cells isolated from PBMCs. The nucleotide sequence is TGTGCCGCCCGGGACGGACAGGGGGCTGGAGGCTACACCTTC. The resulting protein is CAARDGQGAGGYTF.